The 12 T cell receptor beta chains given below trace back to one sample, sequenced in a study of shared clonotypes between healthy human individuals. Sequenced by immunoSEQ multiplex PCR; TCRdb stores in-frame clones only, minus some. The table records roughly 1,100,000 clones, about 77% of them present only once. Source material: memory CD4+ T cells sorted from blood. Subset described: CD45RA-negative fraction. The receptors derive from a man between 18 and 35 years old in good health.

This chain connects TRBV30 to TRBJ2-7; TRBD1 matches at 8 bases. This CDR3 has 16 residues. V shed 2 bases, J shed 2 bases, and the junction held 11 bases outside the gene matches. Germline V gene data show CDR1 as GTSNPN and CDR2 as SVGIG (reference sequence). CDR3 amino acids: CAWSPILDRATYEQYF. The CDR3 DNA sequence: TGTGCCTGGAGTCCCATTCTGGACAGGGCCACCTACGAGCAGTACTTC.

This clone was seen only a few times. The chain's CDR3 is CASSPALQGTSYEQYF. The CDR3 region has the DNA TGTGCCAGCAGCCCGGCCTTACAGGGGACGTCCTACGAGCAGTACTTC. The genes are TRBV11-2 and TRBJ2-7; TRBD1 agrees at 7 bases. The CDR3 covers 16 residues. Trimming at V came to 5 bases and at J to 1 base, leaving 11 bases not matched to a gene. The germline V gene has CDR1 SGHAT and CDR2 FQNNGV.

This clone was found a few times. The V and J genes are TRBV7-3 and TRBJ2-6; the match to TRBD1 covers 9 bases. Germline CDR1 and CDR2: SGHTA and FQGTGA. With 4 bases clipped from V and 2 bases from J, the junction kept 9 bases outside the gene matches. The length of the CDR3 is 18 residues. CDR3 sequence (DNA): TGTGCCAGCAGCTCCCCCACCACAGGGGGCGCTGGGGCCAACGTCCTGACTTTC. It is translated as CASSSPTTGGAGANVLTF.

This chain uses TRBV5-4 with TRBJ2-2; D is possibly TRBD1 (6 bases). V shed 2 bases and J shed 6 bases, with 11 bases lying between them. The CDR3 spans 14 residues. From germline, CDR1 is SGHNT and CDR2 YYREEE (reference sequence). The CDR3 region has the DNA TGTGCCAGCAGCTTAGGACAGTATGCCGGGGAGCTGTTTTTT. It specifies CASSLGQYAGELFF.

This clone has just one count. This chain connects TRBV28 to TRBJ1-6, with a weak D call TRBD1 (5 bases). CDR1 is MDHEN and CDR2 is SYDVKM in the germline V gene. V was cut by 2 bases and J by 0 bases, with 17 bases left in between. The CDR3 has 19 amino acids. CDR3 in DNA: TGTGCCAGCAGTTTAGGAGGGACCTACATGAGCTCCTATAATTCACCCCTCCACTTT. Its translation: CASSLGGTYMSSYNSPLHF. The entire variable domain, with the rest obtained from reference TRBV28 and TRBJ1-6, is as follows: DVKVTQSSRYLVKRTGEKVFLECVQDMDHENMFWYRQDPGLGLRLIYFSYDVKMKEKGDIPEGYSVSREKKERFSLILESASTNQTSMYLCASSLGGTYMSSYNSPLHFGNGTRLTVT.

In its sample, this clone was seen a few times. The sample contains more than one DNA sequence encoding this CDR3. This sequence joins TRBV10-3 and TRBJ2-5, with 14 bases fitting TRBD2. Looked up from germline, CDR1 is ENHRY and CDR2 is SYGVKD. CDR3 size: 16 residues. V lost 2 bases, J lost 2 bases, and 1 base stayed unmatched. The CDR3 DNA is TGTGCCATCAGTGAGGGGACTAGCGGGGGTCAAGAGACCCAGTACTTC. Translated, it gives CAISEGTSGGQETQYF.

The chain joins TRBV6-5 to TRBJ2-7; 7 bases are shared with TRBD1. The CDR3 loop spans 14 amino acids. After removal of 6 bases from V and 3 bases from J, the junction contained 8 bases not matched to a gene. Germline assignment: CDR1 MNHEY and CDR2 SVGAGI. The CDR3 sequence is CASSRTGSHYEQYF. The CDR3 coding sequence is TGTGCCAGCAGCAGGACAGGATCCCACTACGAGCAGTACTTC.

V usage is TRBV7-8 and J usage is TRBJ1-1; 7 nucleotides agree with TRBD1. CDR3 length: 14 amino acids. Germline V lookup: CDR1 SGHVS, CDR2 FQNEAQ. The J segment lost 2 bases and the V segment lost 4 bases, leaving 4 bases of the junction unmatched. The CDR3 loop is CASSWTGANTEAFF. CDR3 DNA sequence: TGTGCCAGCAGCTGGACAGGCGCCAACACTGAAGCTTTCTTT.

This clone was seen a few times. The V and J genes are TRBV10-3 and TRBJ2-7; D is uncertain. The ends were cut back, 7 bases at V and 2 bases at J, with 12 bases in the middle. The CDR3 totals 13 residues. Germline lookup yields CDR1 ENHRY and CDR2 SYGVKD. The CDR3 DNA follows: TGTGCCATCAAGGGAAGTCAACCCTACGAGCAGTACTTC. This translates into CAIKGSQPYEQYF.

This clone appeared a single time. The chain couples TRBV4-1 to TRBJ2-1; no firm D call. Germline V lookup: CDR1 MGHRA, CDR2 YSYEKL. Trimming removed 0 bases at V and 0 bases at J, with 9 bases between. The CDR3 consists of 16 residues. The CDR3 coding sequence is TGCGCCAGCAGCCAAGAAACGGCTAGCTCCTACAATGAGCAGTTCTTC. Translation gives CASSQETASSYNEQFF.

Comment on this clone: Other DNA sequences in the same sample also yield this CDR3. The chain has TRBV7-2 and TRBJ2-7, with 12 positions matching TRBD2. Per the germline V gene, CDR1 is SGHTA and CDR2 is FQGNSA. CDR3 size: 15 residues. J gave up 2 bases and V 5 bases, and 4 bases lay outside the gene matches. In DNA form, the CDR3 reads TGTGCCAGCAGCCCCCTAGCGGGAGGGCCCTACGAGCAGTACTTC. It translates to CASSPLAGGPYEQYF.

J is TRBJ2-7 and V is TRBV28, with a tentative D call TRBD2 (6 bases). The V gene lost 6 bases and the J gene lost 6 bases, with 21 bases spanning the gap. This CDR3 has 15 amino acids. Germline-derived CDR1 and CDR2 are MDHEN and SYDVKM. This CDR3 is CASSSPALGTPEQYF. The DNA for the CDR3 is TGTGCCAGCAGCTCCCCGGCACTCGGGACTCCCGAGCAGTACTTC.